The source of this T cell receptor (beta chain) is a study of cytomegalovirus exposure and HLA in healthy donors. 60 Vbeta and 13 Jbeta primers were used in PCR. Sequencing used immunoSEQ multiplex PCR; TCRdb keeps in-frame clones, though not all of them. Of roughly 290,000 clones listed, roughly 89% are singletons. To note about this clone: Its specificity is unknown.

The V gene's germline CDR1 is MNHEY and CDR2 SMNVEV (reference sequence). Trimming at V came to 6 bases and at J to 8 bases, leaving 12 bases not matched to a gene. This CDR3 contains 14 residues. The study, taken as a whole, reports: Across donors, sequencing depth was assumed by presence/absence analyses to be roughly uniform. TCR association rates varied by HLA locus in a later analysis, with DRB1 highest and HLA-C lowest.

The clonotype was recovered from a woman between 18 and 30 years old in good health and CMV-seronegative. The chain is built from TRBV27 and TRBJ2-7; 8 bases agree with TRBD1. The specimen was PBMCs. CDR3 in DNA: TGTGCCAGCAGGACAGGGGCGGACAGTCCTAAGCAGTACTTC. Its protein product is CASRTGADSPKQYF.